A single TCR beta chain is shown here with its context. Its antigen is currently unknown. One junction end does not reproduce the germline sequence, and a read error may be involved. The library came from three nested PCR rounds adapted from ARM-PCR protocols. TCRdb recomputed calls from the multiplex PCR reads with MiXCR, one row per CDR3 protein. This sample carries around 57,000 distinct CDR3 sequences, around 61% of them seen once, and the ten largest clones take less than 35%. Per germline, CDR1 DFQATT and CDR2 SNEGSKA (reference sequence). The CDR3 loop spans 16 amino acids. The record originates from a study of tumor and adjacent non-tumor tissue in lung cancer. No cell sorting was done before RNA was extracted from the tissue. More than 3 cm separated this lung sample from the edge of the tumor. Study-level findings and limits: In normal lung, the top 100 clones were significantly more dominant than in tumor. TCR diversity was significantly greater in tumor than normal lung tissue.

The sequence came from a man in his 70s with non-small cell lung cancer. V usage is TRBV20-1 and J usage is TRBJ2-4; 7 positions agree with TRBD1. The J call may not be correct, given that the DNA end is closer to TRBJ2-1. Sequencing used distant non-tumor lung tissue. Here the CDR3 DNA reads TGCAGTGCCAGAGGGGACAGCAGAGAAGCCAAAAACATTCAGTTCTTC. Translated: CSARGDSREAKNIQFF.